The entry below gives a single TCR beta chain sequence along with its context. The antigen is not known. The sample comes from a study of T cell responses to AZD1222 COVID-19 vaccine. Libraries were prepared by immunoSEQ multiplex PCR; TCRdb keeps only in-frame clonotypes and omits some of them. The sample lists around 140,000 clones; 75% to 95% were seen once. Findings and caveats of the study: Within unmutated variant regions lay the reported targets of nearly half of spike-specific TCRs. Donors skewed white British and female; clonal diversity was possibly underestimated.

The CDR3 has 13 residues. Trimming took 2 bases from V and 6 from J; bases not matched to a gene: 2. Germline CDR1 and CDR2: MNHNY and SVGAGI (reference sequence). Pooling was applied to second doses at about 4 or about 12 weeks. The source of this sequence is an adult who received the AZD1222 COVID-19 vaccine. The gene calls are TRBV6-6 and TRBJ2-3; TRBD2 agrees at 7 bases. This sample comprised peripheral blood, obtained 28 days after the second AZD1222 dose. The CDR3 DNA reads TGTGCCAGCAGTTACCAAGCGGGGGATACGCAGTATTTT. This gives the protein CASSYQAGDTQYF.